This T cell receptor beta chain was sequenced during a study of HIV-infected patients and healthy controls. CDR1 and CDR2 (germline): MNHNY, SVGAGI (reference sequence). Trimming removed 0 bases at V and 9 bases at J, with 9 bases between. The CDR3 covers 13 residues. This clonotype was counted at least ten times. MiXCR, applied by TCRdb to the 5' RACE reads, yields one record per CDR3 protein. The profile shows 15,000 to 20,000 distinct CDR3 sequences, about 15% of them singletons. The sequence was collected from a human donor in good health. V and J are TRBV6-6 and TRBJ2-1; no definite D call. The sequenced material came from CD8+ T cells from blood. CDR3 in amino acids: CASSYSSPGEQFF. The CDR3 DNA reads TGTGCCAGCAGTTACTCTAGCCCCGGTGAGCAGTTCTTC.